The clone carrying this T cell receptor (beta chain) was seen once. Antigen unknown. Clones were sequenced by immunoSEQ multiplex PCR, and TCRdb holds only the in-frame ones, with some missing. Here the sample spans approximately 55,000 clones, 65% to 80% being singletons. V was pared by 6 bases and J by 0 bases, with 3 bases of the junction left unmatched. Germline CDR1 reads SNHLY; CDR2 reads FYNNEI. This CDR3 has 14 amino acids. The data stem from a study of T cell clones after liver transplantation. Study as a whole: TCRbeta sequencing after a pre-transplant mixed lymphocyte reaction identified graft-donor-reactive clones, later tracked in post-transplant blood. Graft-donor-reactive sequences were compared with third-party-reactive TCRbeta sequences from pre-transplant mixed lymphocyte reactions. Until 12-24 months post-transplant, subjects got standard immunosuppression and no induction.

Study-level points and caveats: A significant post-transplant drop in circulating graft-donor-reactive CD4 TCRbeta sequences occurred in most of the 8 subjects.

Sequences were derived from CD4+ T cells from blood, sampled about 56 months after liver transplant. V and J are TRBV2 and TRBJ2-7; 9 nucleotides match TRBD1. The source is a human patient who received a liver transplant. Part of the T cell pool may stem from the graft donor. CDR3 sequence reads: CASSLGQGSYEQYF. The CDR3 nucleotides read TGTGCCAGCAGCTTGGGACAGGGCTCCTACGAGCAGTACTTC.